A selection of T cell receptor beta chains follows, all from one sample in a study of T-cell memory formation after mild COVID-19. From the 5' RACE reads, TCRdb called clonotypes with MiXCR, one entry per CDR3 protein. The sample has 110,000 to 150,000 distinct CDR3 sequences, approximately 25% seen once. Sequencing was carried out using PBMCs or a T cell subset sorted from them (not recorded which). The receptors shown here come from an adult woman who had mild COVID-19 (a few samples of this study predate the infection). Cell type and time point are not known. Both conserved end residues are trimmed from each CDR3. Size values are once, few and many counts, or a class for expanded clones, and some rows have none.

ASGGFYGYT TRBJ1-2 few TRBV12-3/TRBV12-4
SARDTEQF TRBJ2-1 NA TRBV20-1
ASSQSDSSYEQY TRBJ2-7 NA TRBV4-1
ASSFLVPDEQY TRBJ2-7 NA TRBV5-6
AIRTGGGGTEAF TRBJ1-1 NA TRBV10-3
ASSEEWGGTYNEQF TRBJ2-1 few TRBV9
ASSLLNPETQY TRBJ2-5 NA TRBV7-9
ATSRDSMGYTEAF TRBJ1-1 NA TRBV15
ASSLTMEATQY TRBJ2-3 few TRBV7-3
ASSYSWRTEAF TRBJ1-1 few TRBV6-2/TRBV6-3
ASSQEGALSSYNEQF TRBJ2-1 few TRBV4-2
ASSKRKETQY TRBJ2-5 few TRBV6-2/TRBV6-3
ASSYSDWTGTSGNTDTQY TRBJ2-3 few TRBV6-5
ASSRLVDNGYT TRBJ1-2 NA TRBV6-5
ASSSPVGYEQY TRBJ2-7 NA TRBV5-4
SVERGPGNTIY TRBJ1-3 NA TRBV29-1
ASSYSEQASEAF TRBJ1-1 NA TRBV6-5
ASSQDPPRAHEQY TRBJ2-7 few TRBV4-1
ASSLGWENLNTEAF TRBJ1-1 NA TRBV7-9
ASSFYRGPNYGYT TRBJ1-2 NA TRBV7-2
ASSFSSGISHDGYT TRBJ1-2 NA TRBV27
SAAGGLAGARADTKY TRBJ2-3 NA TRBV29-1
ASSKAENYGYT TRBJ1-2 few TRBV18
ASSDSTSGGADEQF TRBJ2-1 once TRBV6-4
ATRRDHSGANVLT TRBJ2-6 NA TRBV2
ASSYSGPAGPYEEAF TRBJ1-1 NA TRBV6-2/TRBV6-3
ASSWDGSFEQY TRBJ2-7 few TRBV5-1
ASSVPRDSVGNQPQH TRBJ1-5 NA TRBV2
ASSLPPRVDTGELF TRBJ2-2 NA TRBV7-9
AIRGVASYEQY TRBJ2-7 NA TRBV10-3
ASSQVPPGRGRDTEAF TRBJ1-1 NA TRBV4-1